The clone carrying this TCR beta chain was seen at least ten times. The target antigen is unknown. These data are taken from a study of response to subunit inactivated influenza vaccine. TCRdb reanalysed the RT-PCR reads using MiXCR and keeps one entry per CDR3 protein. The sample gives 170,000 or so distinct CDR3 sequences, 9.5% to 12% of which show up once; roughly a third is in the top ten. Study results and caveats: It was suggested by the authors that few new T cells are recruited by each seasonal influenza vaccination.

Per the germline V gene, CDR1 is SQVTM and CDR2 is ANQGSEA. V lost 8 bases and J lost 3; bases outside the gene matches: 8. CDR3 length: 13 amino acids. This rearrangement joins TRBV29-1 to TRBJ2-7; 9 bases line up with TRBD1. The sequence derives from a man in his fifties or sixties who received an inactivated influenza vaccine. The sample consisted of CD8+ T cells sorted from PBMCs, taken approximately 25 months after vaccination. This chain's CDR3 is CSFSQGASYEQYF. Here the CDR3 DNA reads TGCAGCTTCTCACAGGGGGCAAGCTACGAGCAGTACTTC.